This TCR beta chain comes out of a study of identical twins' blood T cells. The three twin pairs were reared together, likely meeting the same infections. This clonotype was recorded a few times. What it binds is not known. V was pared by 6 bases and J by 2 bases, with 22 bases between. This CDR3 contains 17 residues. Germline V gene lookup returns CDR1 DFQATT and CDR2 SNEGSKA (reference sequence). The authors' processing: Each library had roughly 2.2 to 4 million CDR3 reads and about 90,000 to nearly 550,000 clonotypes. TCRdb itself ran the 5' RACE reads through MiXCR, one entry per CDR3 protein. The V and J calls were determined by TCRdb, not by the authors. The profile shows 350,000 to 400,000 distinct CDR3 sequences, roughly 30% of them singletons. Whole-study results and caveats: Mainly, cloneset size products determined shared clonotypes, twins included. Each donor's most abundant TCRbeta clonotypes shared more CDR3 sequences with her twin than unrelated donors.

This TCR derives from a woman aged 18-55 years in good health. Material for sequencing was PBMCs. V and J are TRBV20-1 and TRBJ2-2; D possibly uses TRBD1 or TRBD2 (5 bases each). CDR3 nucleotide sequence: TGCAGTGCCCGAGGGGCGGGCAGAACATCCAACACCGGGGAGCTGTTTTTT. It translates to CSARGAGRTSNTGELFF.